A single sample gave rise to the 23 T cell receptor beta chains below, sequenced in a study of a mutant IDH1 vaccine in newly diagnosed glioma. Method: immunoSEQ multiplex PCR; TCRdb's copy keeps in-frame clones and lacks some. The sample lists 25,000 to 35,000 clones; more than 75% were seen once. The time point here: week 23, last vaccination. Vaccination used 300 ug of mutant IDH1 20-mer peptide per dose, with topical imiquimod. These receptors have no identified antigens. The material was PBMCs, obtained from a glioma patient whose treatment included an IDH1 peptide vaccine. Receptors originate from a man aged 40-49 years with glioma.

This chain joins TRBV27 and TRBJ2-5; no definite D call. This CDR3 contains 12 residues. CDR1 and CDR2 from the germline V gene are MNHEY and SMNVEV (reference sequence). Deletions cut 5 bases from V and 3 bases from J, with 7 bases between. This CDR3 reads CASSHKEETQYF. In DNA, the CDR3 is TGTGCCAGCAGTCATAAAGAAGAGACCCAGTACTTC.

The rearrangement joins TRBV11-3 to TRBJ2-1, with D hard to call. This CDR3 is built from 12 residues. Germline loops: CDR1 SGHNT, CDR2 YENEEA. With 5 bases removed from V and 7 bases from J, the gap between germline ends came to 9 bases. CDR3 nucleotides: TGTGCCAGCAGCCGCTCGAGAAATGAGCAGTTCTTC. This translates into CASSRSRNEQFF.

The chain is built from TRBV6-5 and TRBJ1-3; D ambiguous. The CDR3 has 13 residues. Trimming pared 0 bases from V and 10 bases from J, leaving 10 bases between. The germline CDR1 and CDR2 sequences are MNHEY and SVGAGI. The CDR3 loop is CASSYSPGSTIYF. In DNA form, the CDR3 reads TGTGCCAGCAGTTACTCGCCCGGGAGTACCATATATTTT.

This CDR3 is CASSLNSRDRVPDTQYF. CDR3 coding DNA: TGCGCCAGCAGCTTAAATTCCCGGGACAGGGTACCAGATACGCAGTATTTT. The chain has TRBV5-1 and TRBJ2-3, with 9 nucleotides matching TRBD1. The CDR3 covers 17 residues. Looked up from germline, CDR1 is SGHRS and CDR2 is YFSETQ. The ends lost 2 bases at V and 4 bases at J; junction bases unmatched: 11.

This chain uses TRBV30 with TRBJ1-5; D is unresolved. The CDR3 loop spans 14 amino acids. Germline V gene lookup returns CDR1 GTSNPN and CDR2 SVGIG (reference sequence). V was clipped by 8 bases and J by 1 base, with 15 bases between them. CDR3 region: CAGSATRSNQPQHF. Written as DNA, the CDR3 is TGTGCCGGTTCGGCCACGAGGAGCAATCAGCCCCAGCATTTT.

The CDR3 region is CASSESRGYGNTIYF. The CDR3 bases are TGTGCCAGCAGTGAAAGCAGGGGGTATGGAAACACCATATATTTT. J is TRBJ1-3 and V is TRBV6-1, with 7 nucleotides matching TRBD1. Germline CDR1 is MNHNS and CDR2 is SASEGT. Losses at the gene ends were 2 bases for V and 3 bases for J; bases not matched to a gene: 4. This CDR3 comprises 15 residues.

The V and J genes are TRBV9 and TRBJ1-1, with 8 positions matching TRBD1. Germline trimming cut 4 bases from V and 9 bases from J; bases unmatched to any gene: 11. Germline CDR1 reads SGDLS; CDR2 reads YYNGEE. CDR3 size: 14 residues. The CDR3 DNA reads TGTGCCAGCAGCAGCCCCAGGGGGCACGTTAAAGCTTTCTTT. This translates into CASSSPRGHVKAFF.

The rearrangement joins TRBV7-8 to TRBJ2-3; 10 bases agree with TRBD2. V shed 5 bases, J shed 5 bases, and the junction held 7 bases outside the gene matches. The germline CDR1 and CDR2 sequences are SGHVS and FQNEAQ. The CDR3 totals 15 residues. The CDR3 reads CASSLGLAVQDTQYF. The CDR3 nucleotides read TGTGCCAGCAGCCTAGGACTAGCGGTCCAAGATACGCAGTATTTT.

The chain joins TRBV30 to TRBJ2-1; 9 nucleotides line up with TRBD1. Per the germline V gene, CDR1 is GTSNPN and CDR2 is SVGIG (reference sequence). The junction had 8 bases not matched to a gene; V was cut back by 4 bases and J by 7 bases. The length of the CDR3 is 14 residues. CDR3 in amino acids: CAWNRDRVSNEQFF. The CDR3 nucleotides are TGTGCCTGGAACCGGGACAGGGTTAGTAATGAGCAGTTCTTC.

The V and J genes are TRBV7-9 and TRBJ2-2, with D unresolved. Germline V gives CDR1 SEHNR, CDR2 FQNEAQ (reference sequence). The V end was cut by 1 base, the J end by 7 bases, with 4 bases between. CDR3 length: 12 residues. The CDR3 here is CASSLVHGELFF. The CDR3 nucleotides are TGTGCCAGCAGCTTAGTCCACGGGGAGCTGTTTTTT. The full variable domain, in which reference TRBV7-9 and TRBJ2-2 provide the parts outside the CDR3, is DTGVSQNPRHKITKRGQNVTFRCDPISEHNRLYWYRQTLGQGPEFLTYFQNEAQLEKSRLLSDRFSAERPKGSFSTLEIQRTEQGDSAMYLCASSLVHGELFFGEGSRLTVL.

Here the CDR3 reads CAISESGTGGNQPQHF. The CDR3 bases are TGTGCCATCAGTGAATCCGGGACAGGGGGAAATCAGCCCCAGCATTTT. The genes are TRBV10-3 and TRBJ1-5; TRBD1 matches at 11 bases. V gave up 3 bases and J gave up 4 bases; unmatched junction bases: 5. CDR1 and CDR2 from the germline V gene are ENHRY and SYGVKD. CDR3 length: 16 amino acids.

The rearrangement links TRBV11-3 to TRBJ2-1, with 10 nucleotides matching TRBD1. CDR1 and CDR2 (germline): SGHNT, YENEEA. This CDR3 region has 15 residues. Germline trimming cut 5 bases from V and 5 bases from J; bases unmatched to any gene: 6. The CDR3 DNA follows: TGTGCCAGCAGCCCCGGGACAGGGGCGCACAATGAGCAGTTCTTC. Amino acids: CASSPGTGAHNEQFF.

The CDR3 spells CAWSVKGAGETQYF. In nucleotides, the CDR3 is TGTGCCTGGAGTGTGAAGGGGGCCGGCGAGACCCAGTACTTC. The rearrangement links TRBV30 to TRBJ2-5, with 7 positions matching TRBD1. The CDR3 has 14 residues. V dropped 0 bases and J dropped 5; count of bases not matched to a gene: 6. The germline CDR1 and CDR2 sequences are GTSNPN and SVGIG (reference sequence). Complete variable domain (other parts from reference TRBV30 and TRBJ2-5): SQTIHQWPATLVQPVGSPLSLECTVEGTSNPNLYWYRQAAGRGLQLLFYSVGIGQISSEVPQNLSASRPQDRQFILSSKKLLLSDSGFYLCAWSVKGAGETQYFGPGTRLLVL.

The genes are TRBV6-6 and TRBJ1-1; D ambiguous. The CDR3 totals 11 residues. Per germline, CDR1 MNHNY and CDR2 SVGAGI (reference sequence). Trimming took 7 bases from V and 2 from J, leaving 5 bases between them. CDR3 DNA sequence: TGTGCCAGCACCGGAAACACTGAAGCTTTCTTT. This gives the protein CASTGNTEAFF.

The rearrangement links TRBV6-5 to TRBJ1-4; D is unresolved. The germline gives CDR1 MNHEY, CDR2 SVGAGI. The CDR3 is 13 residues long. CDR3 protein: CAERSRRPALPFF. For the CDR3, the DNA is TGTGCTGAGCGGAGCCGCCGGCCTGCTCTCCCTTTTTTT.

The chain carries TRBV23-1 and TRBJ1-5; no firm D call. TRBV23-1 is designated an ORF whose function remains uncertain. Trimming left V 5 bases short and J 4 bases short, with 21 bases between. This CDR3 comprises 17 residues. The CDR3 DNA is TGCGCCAGCAGTATTCCCGGGGAGGCGAAGATAAATCAGCCCCAGCATTTT. Protein sequence: CASSIPGEAKINQPQHF.

The CDR3: CASSQLLAGGPNEQYF. CDR3 nucleotide sequence: TGTGCCAGCAGCCAACTCCTAGCGGGAGGGCCGAACGAGCAGTACTTC. The chain joins TRBV14 to TRBJ2-7; 12 bases fit TRBD2. CDR3 length equals 16 residues. Germline CDR1 SGHDN, CDR2 FVKESK. Trimming cost V 2 bases and J 5 bases; bases outside gene matches: 7. Variable domain in full (rest from reference TRBV14 and TRBJ2-7): EAGVTQFPSHSVIEKGQTVTLRCDPISGHDNLYWYRRVMGKEIKFLLHFVKESKQDESGMPNNRFLAERTGGTYSTLKVQPAELEDSGVYFCASSQLLAGGPNEQYFGPGTRLTVT.

V and J are TRBV15 and TRBJ2-3; D is ambiguous. The ends were cut back, 0 bases at V and 3 bases at J, with 13 bases in the middle. This CDR3 is built from 16 residues. CDR1 is LNHNV, CDR2 YYDKDF, per germline (reference sequence). CDR3 sequence: CATSRETALRTDTQYF. The CDR3 DNA is TGTGCCACCAGCAGAGAAACGGCCCTTAGGACAGATACGCAGTATTTT.

The gene calls are TRBV7-9 and TRBJ1-5; D is possibly TRBD1 (5 bases). Germline V gene data show CDR1 as SEHNR and CDR2 as FQNEAQ (reference sequence). The V gene lost 3 bases and the J gene lost 3 bases, with 12 bases spanning the gap. This CDR3 is built from 15 residues. CDR3 residues: CASSFGRVNNQPQHF. The CDR3 DNA is TGTGCCAGCAGCTTTGGCAGGGTGAACAATCAGCCCCAGCATTTT. Full variable domain (rest looked up from reference TRBV7-9 and TRBJ1-5): DTGVSQNPRHKITKRGQNVTFRCDPISEHNRLYWYRQTLGQGPEFLTYFQNEAQLEKSRLLSDRFSAERPKGSFSTLEIQRTEQGDSAMYLCASSFGRVNNQPQHFGDGTRLSIL.

The chain recombines TRBV25-1 with TRBJ2-1; a weak D match, TRBD2 (6 bases). The CDR3 covers 15 residues. Trimming took off 7 bases at V and 2 bases at J, with 15 bases between the two ends. Per the germline V gene, CDR1 is MGHDK and CDR2 is SYGVNS. CDR3 loop: CASTGTAAPYNEQFF. DNA for the CDR3: TGTGCCAGCACCGGGACTGCAGCTCCCTACAATGAGCAGTTCTTC.

Only a few counts were recorded for this clone. The V and J genes are TRBV19 and TRBJ1-2; weak D call: TRBD1 (5 bases). Per the germline V gene, CDR1 is LNHDA and CDR2 is SQIVND (reference sequence). This CDR3 contains 14 residues. Trimming removed 6 bases at V and 0 bases at J, with 11 bases between. CDR3 in amino acids: CASSRQLSNYGYTF. The DNA of the CDR3 is TGTGCCAGTAGCCGACAGCTATCTAACTATGGCTACACCTTC.

The J gene is TRBJ2-3, the V gene TRBV6-6, with 8 bases fitting TRBD2. Germline values: CDR1 MNHNY, CDR2 SVGAGI (reference sequence). The CDR3 runs to 14 residues. Germline trimming cut 4 bases from V and 4 bases from J; bases unmatched to any gene: 4. CDR3 residues: CASSWTSPADTQYF. The DNA of the CDR3 is TGTGCCAGCAGTTGGACTAGCCCCGCAGATACGCAGTATTTT.

This chain uses TRBV7-9 with TRBJ2-5, with D hard to call. The V and J ends lost 1 base and 5 bases respectively, with 11 bases between them. Germline V gene data show CDR1 as SEHNR and CDR2 as FQNEAQ (reference sequence). The CDR3 runs to 14 residues. In nucleotides, the CDR3 is TGTGCCAGCAGCTTAGTAACGGGCTGGGAGACCCAGTACTTC. Encoded protein: CASSLVTGWETQYF.